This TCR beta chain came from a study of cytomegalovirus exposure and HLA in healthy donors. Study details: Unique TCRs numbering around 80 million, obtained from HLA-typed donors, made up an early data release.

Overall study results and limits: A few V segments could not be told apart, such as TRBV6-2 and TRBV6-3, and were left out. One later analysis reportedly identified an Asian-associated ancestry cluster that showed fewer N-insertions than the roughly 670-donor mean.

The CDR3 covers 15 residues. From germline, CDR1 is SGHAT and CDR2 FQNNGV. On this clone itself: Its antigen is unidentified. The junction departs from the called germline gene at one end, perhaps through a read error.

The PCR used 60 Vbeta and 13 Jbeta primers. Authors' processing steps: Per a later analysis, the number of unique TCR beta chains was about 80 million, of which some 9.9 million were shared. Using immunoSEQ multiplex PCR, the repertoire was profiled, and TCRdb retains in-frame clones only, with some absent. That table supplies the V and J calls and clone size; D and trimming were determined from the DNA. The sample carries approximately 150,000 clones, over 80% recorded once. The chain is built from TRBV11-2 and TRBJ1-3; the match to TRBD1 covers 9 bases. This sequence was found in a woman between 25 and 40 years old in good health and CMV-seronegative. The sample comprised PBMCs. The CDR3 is CASSSNRDRVPGLSF. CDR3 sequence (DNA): TGTGCCAGCAGCTCAAACCGGGACAGGGTGCCCGGGTTAAGTTTT.